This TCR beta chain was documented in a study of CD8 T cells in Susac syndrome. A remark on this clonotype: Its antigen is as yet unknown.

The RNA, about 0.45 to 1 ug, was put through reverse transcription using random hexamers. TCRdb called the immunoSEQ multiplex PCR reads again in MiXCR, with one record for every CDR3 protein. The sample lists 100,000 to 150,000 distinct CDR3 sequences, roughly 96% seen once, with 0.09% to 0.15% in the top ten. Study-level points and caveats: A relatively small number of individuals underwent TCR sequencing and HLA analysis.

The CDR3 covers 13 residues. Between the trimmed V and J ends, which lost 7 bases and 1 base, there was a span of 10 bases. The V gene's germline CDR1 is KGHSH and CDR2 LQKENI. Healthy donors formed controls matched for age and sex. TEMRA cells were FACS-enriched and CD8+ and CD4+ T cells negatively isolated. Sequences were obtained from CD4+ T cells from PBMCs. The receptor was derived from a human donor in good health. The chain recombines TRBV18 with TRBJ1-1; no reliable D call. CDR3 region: CASLSQRNTEAFF. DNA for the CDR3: TGTGCCAGCTTGAGCCAACGGAACACTGAAGCTTTCTTT.